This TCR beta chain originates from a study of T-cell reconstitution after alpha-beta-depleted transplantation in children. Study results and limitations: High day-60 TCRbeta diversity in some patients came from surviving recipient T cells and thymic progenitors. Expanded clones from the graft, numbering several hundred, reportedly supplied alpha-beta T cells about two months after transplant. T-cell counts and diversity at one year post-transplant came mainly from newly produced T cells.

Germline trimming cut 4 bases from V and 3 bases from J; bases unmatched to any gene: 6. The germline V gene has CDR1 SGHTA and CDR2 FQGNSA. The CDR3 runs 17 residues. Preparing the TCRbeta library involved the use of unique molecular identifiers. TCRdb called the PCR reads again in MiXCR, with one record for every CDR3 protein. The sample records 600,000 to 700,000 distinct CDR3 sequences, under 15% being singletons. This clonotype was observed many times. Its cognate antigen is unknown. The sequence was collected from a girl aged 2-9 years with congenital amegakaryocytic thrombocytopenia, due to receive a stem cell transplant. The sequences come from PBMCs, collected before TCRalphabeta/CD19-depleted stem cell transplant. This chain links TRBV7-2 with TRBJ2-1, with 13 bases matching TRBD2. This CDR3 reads CASSSGTSGTSYNEQFF. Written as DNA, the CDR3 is TGTGCCAGCAGCTCAGGGACTAGCGGGACCAGCTACAATGAGCAGTTCTTC.